This TCR beta chain was found in a study of blood T cell repertoires in COVID-19. Clones were sequenced by immunoSEQ multiplex PCR, and TCRdb holds only the in-frame ones, with some missing. The sample records about 50,000 clones, 70% to 90% being singletons. The clonotype originates from a human donor in a cohort sampled during active COVID-19. What was sequenced was peripheral blood.

As DNA, the CDR3 is TGTGCCAGCAGCTTAGGCCTGGGCGTAGAAGCTTTCTTT. This encodes CASSLGLGVEAFF. The rearrangement joins TRBV7-8 to TRBJ1-1; D call uncertain. Germline V CDR1 and CDR2: SGHVS, FQNEAQ. V was pared by 1 base and J by 8 bases, with 11 bases between. The CDR3 totals 13 residues. Full variable domain (remainder filled in from reference TRBV7-8 and TRBJ1-1): GAGVSQSPRYKVAKRGQDVALRCDPISGHVSLFWYQQALGQGPEFLTYFQNEAQLDKSGLPSDRFFAERPEGSVSTLKIQRTQQEDSAVYLCASSLGLGVEAFFGQGTRLTVV.